Sequencing of this TCR beta chain was carried out in a study of tumor and adjacent non-tumor tissue in lung cancer. Study in general: Samples averaged about 4.3 million productive TCRbeta reads each.

V gave up 6 bases and J gave up 7 bases, with 10 bases separating them. The CDR3 contains 12 residues. This clonotype was picked up many times. TCRbeta libraries were built with three rounds of nested PCR, modified from ARM-PCR. Each CDR3 protein is one row after TCRdb ran MiXCR on the multiplex PCR reads. The table has about 70,000 distinct CDR3 sequences, around four fifths seen once. RNA was extracted from bulk tissue without any cell sorting. This TCR came from a man aged 60-69 years with non-small cell lung cancer. The sequenced material came from lung tumor tissue. V is TRBV12-3 or TRBV12-4 and J is TRBJ2-1, with D unresolved. In DNA form, the CDR3 reads TGTGCCAGCAGCCGTCAGAGGAATGAGCAGTTCTTC. Translating gives CASSRQRNEQFF.